This T cell receptor beta chain originates from a study of memory CD4+ T cells and cytomegalovirus serostatus. Across the whole study: Donors were healthy Belgian adults, 9 CMV seropositive and 20 to 25 seronegative.

Profiled with immunoSEQ multiplex PCR; TCRdb holds only in-frame clones, not every one. The sample lists some 52,000 clones, around four fifths occurring once. Single viable CD3+CD4+CD8-CD45RO+ cells were sorted as the memory CD4+ T cells. After thawing, CD4+ T cells were positively selected. This CDR3 has 16 amino acids. Trimming took off 1 base at V and 8 bases at J, with 16 bases between the two ends. CDR1 is SGHRS, CDR2 YFSETQ, per germline. This rearrangement joins TRBV5-1 to TRBJ1-6, with D maybe TRBD1 (5 bases). This clonotype originated in an adult in good health and CMV-seropositive. The sequencing sample was made of memory CD4+ T cells from blood. The CDR3 sequence is CASSLSTSLGDSPLHF. The CDR3 DNA follows: TGCGCCAGCAGCTTGAGCACATCGCTGGGGGATTCACCCCTCCACTTT.